This entry describes one T cell receptor (beta chain). No antigen is known for it. A J-beta primer mix and a sample-barcoded 5' primer were used in a second PCR of about 6 to 12 cycles. TCRdb fed the 5' RACE reads into MiXCR, producing one record per CDR3 protein. The table shows almost 800,000 distinct CDR3 sequences, with nearly 60% occurring only once. V was shortened by 3 bases and J by 7 bases, with 7 bases between the two germline ends. This CDR3 is 12 amino acids long. Germline V lookup: CDR1 MNHNS, CDR2 SASEGT. The sample is drawn from a study of blood T cells in healthy people across ages. Points from the study as a whole: Strong correlation existed between TCR beta diversity and naive T cell percentage. Comparison with aged donors showed that long-lived donors had more naive CD4+ cells and higher diversity. Age brought a roughly linear fall in TCR beta diversity measured per million T cells.

Material for sequencing was blood. The chain uses TRBV6-1 and TRBJ2-1; no reliable D call. This clonotype was sampled from a man younger than 40 in good health. This chain's CDR3 is CASSEYRNEQFF. CDR3 nucleotide sequence: TGTGCCAGCAGTGAGTATAGGAATGAGCAGTTCTTC.